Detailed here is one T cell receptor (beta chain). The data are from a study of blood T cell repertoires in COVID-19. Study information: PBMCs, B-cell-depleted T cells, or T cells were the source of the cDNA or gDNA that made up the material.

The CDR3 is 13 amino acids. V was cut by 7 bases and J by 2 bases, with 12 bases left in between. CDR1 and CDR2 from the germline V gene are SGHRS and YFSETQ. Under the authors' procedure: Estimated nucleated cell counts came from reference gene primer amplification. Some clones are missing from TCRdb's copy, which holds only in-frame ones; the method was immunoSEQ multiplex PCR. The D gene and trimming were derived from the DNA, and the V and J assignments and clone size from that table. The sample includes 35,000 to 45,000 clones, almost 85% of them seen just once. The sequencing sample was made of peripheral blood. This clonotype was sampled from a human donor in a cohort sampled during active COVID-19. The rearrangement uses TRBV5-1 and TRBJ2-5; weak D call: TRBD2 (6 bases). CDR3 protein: CASEAEGQETQYF. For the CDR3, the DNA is TGCGCCAGCGAGGCGGAGGGGCAAGAGACCCAGTACTTC. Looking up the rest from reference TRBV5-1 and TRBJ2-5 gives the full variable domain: KAGVTQTPRYLIKTRGQQVTLSCSPISGHRSVSWYQQTPGQGLQFLFEYFSETQRNKGNFPGRFSGRQFSNSRSEMNVSTLELGDSALYLCASEAEGQETQYFGPGTRLLVL.